The table lists the clone carrying this T cell receptor beta chain with many counts. The sample originates from a study of CD8 T cells in ankylosing spondylitis. Via MiXCR, TCRdb re-called the 5' RACE reads, giving one row per CDR3 protein. The data hold some 200,000 distinct CDR3 sequences, with around 13% observed a single time. V was clipped by 6 bases and J by 1 base, with 17 bases between them. The CDR3 sequence is 16 residues long. Sequencing was performed on blood, either unsorted or a sorted T cell fraction (not recorded which). This receptor was taken from a male donor with ankylosing spondylitis or in good health (not recorded which). The genes are TRBV12-3 or TRBV12-4 and TRBJ2-3; TRBD1 or TRBD2 may be the D gene (5 bases each). The CDR3 sequence is CASSLFGAHGTDTQYF. Written as DNA, the CDR3 is TGTGCCAGCAGCTTGTTCGGGGCCCACGGCACAGATACGCAGTATTTT.